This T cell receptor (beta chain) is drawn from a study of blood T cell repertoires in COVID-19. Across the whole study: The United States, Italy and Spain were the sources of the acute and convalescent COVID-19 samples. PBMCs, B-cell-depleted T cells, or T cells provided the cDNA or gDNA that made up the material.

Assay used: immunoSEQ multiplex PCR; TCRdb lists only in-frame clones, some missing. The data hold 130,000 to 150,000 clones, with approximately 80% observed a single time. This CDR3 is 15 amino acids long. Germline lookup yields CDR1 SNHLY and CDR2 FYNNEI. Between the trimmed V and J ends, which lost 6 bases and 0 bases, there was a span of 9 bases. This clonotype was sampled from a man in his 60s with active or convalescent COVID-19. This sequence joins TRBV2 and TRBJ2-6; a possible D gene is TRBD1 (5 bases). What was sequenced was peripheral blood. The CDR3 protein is CASSARGSGANVLTF. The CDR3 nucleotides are TGTGCCAGCAGCGCTAGGGGCTCTGGGGCCAACGTCCTGACTTTC.